Presented here are 24 T cell receptor beta chains from one specimen sequenced in a study of blood T cell repertoires in COVID-19. Using immunoSEQ multiplex PCR, the repertoire was profiled, and TCRdb retains in-frame clones only, with some absent. The data show 200,000 to 250,000 clones, 70% to 90% seen once. What was sequenced was PBMCs or T cells enriched from blood (not recorded which). Receptors were obtained from a woman between 40 and 55 years old with acute COVID-19.

Many counts were recorded for this clone. The V gene is TRBV4-2, the J gene TRBJ1-2, with D perhaps matching TRBD1 (6 bases). The germline gives CDR1 LGHNA, CDR2 YNFKEQ. Trimming took 4 bases from V and 8 from J, leaving 20 bases between them. The CDR3 runs to 15 residues. CDR3 protein: CASSPEMGGPGGYTF. In nucleotides, the CDR3 is TGTGCCAGCAGCCCAGAAATGGGGGGGCCTGGAGGCTACACCTTC.

This chain uses TRBV5-6 with TRBJ1-2; D uncertain. V lost 0 bases and J 2 bases, leaving 8 bases between the germline ends. This CDR3 spans 14 amino acids. Germline lookup yields CDR1 SGHDT and CDR2 YYEEEE. The CDR3 sequence is CASSLERTNYGYTF. In DNA, the CDR3 is TGTGCCAGCAGCTTGGAGCGCACAAACTATGGCTACACCTTC.

The gene calls are TRBV19 and TRBJ2-3; the match to TRBD2 covers 7 bases. CDR1 and CDR2 (germline): LNHDA, SQIVND (reference sequence). CDR3 length equals 14 residues. V lost 5 bases to trimming and J lost 3 bases; unmatched junction nucleotides: 5. The CDR3 protein is CASSPGLPTDTQYF. The DNA of the CDR3 is TGTGCCAGTAGTCCGGGACTACCAACAGATACGCAGTATTTT.

J is TRBJ1-2 and V is TRBV27; D possibly corresponds to TRBD1 (6 bases). CDR1 MNHEY and CDR2 SMNVEV come from the germline V gene (reference sequence). Trimming took off 3 bases at V and 7 bases at J, with 12 bases between the two ends. This CDR3 spans 13 amino acids. This chain's CDR3 is CASSFPGEIGYTF. CDR3 DNA sequence: TGTGCCAGCAGTTTCCCAGGGGAGATTGGCTACACCTTC.

The rearrangement joins TRBV7-6 to TRBJ2-3, with TRBD2 matching 10 bases. CDR3 length: 15 residues. V lost 4 bases to trimming and J lost 5 bases; unmatched junction nucleotides: 6. Per germline, CDR1 SGHVS and CDR2 FNYEAQ. The CDR3, as DNA: TGTGCCAGCAGCTCGGGACTAGCGTTGGAAGATACGCAGTATTTT. It is translated as CASSSGLALEDTQYF.

This clone was seen more than once but under ten times. The chain uses TRBV11-2 and TRBJ2-2; TRBD2 matches 9 bases. Per germline, CDR1 SGHAT and CDR2 FQNNGV. The length of the CDR3 is 16 residues. With V trimmed by 1 base and J by 4 bases, 4 bases remained unmatched. Written as DNA, the CDR3 is TGTGCCAGCAGCTTAGGGCTAGCGGGACGCACCGGGGAGCTGTTTTTT. It is translated as CASSLGLAGRTGELFF.

The chain is built from TRBV7-8 and TRBJ2-3; 7 bases agree with TRBD2. This CDR3 spans 14 amino acids. The V gene's germline CDR1 is SGHVS and CDR2 FQNEAQ. J lost 2 bases, V lost 3 bases, and 2 bases had no gene match. The CDR3 coding sequence is TGTGCCAGCAGCTTGGGACTAACCACAGATACGCAGTATTTT. Translating it yields CASSLGLTTDTQYF.

V usage is TRBV9 and J usage is TRBJ2-1; 10 nucleotides agree with TRBD2. In germline, CDR1 is SGDLS, CDR2 YYNGEE. The junction had 8 bases not matched to a gene; V was cut back by 1 base and J by 7 bases. The CDR3 has 16 residues. The CDR3 DNA sequence: TGTGCCAGCAGCGTACTTCCAGCGGGAGGGAGTAATGAGCAGTTCTTC. Translated, it gives CASSVLPAGGSNEQFF.

J is TRBJ2-2 and V is TRBV6-2 or TRBV6-3; 7 nucleotides line up with TRBD2. With 2 bases clipped from V and 7 bases from J, the junction kept 10 bases outside the gene matches. The CDR3 covers 16 residues. Germline V lookup: CDR1 MNHEY, CDR2 SVGEGT. CDR3 nucleotides: TGTGCCAGCAGTTACCTTGGGAGGGATGAAAACGGGGAGCTGTTTTTT. Translating gives CASSYLGRDENGELFF.

There are a few counts of this clone. V gene TRBV28 combines with J gene TRBJ1-1; D is uncertain. CDR1 MDHEN and CDR2 SYDVKM come from the germline V gene. This CDR3 is 15 amino acids long. The ends were cut back, 7 bases at V and 0 bases at J, with 15 bases in the middle. CDR3 nucleotides: TGTGCCAGCATTGCAGGTCTCGTAATGAACACTGAAGCTTTCTTT. Protein sequence: CASIAGLVMNTEAFF. The variable domain in full, completed from reference TRBV28 and TRBJ1-1, reads DVKVTQSSRYLVKRTGEKVFLECVQDMDHENMFWYRQDPGLGLRLIYFSYDVKMKEKGDIPEGYSVSREKKERFSLILESASTNQTSMYLCASIAGLVMNTEAFFGQGTRLTVV.

Concerning this clone itself: This specimen includes other DNA sequences encoding the same CDR3. V is TRBV28 and J is TRBJ2-3; 11 positions agree with TRBD2. This CDR3 is 15 amino acids long. Germline assignment: CDR1 MDHEN and CDR2 SYDVKM. After removal of 5 bases from V and 3 bases from J, the junction contained 4 bases not matched to a gene. CDR3 loop: CASSPRLAGTDTQYF. In nucleotides, the CDR3 is TGTGCCAGCAGTCCCCGACTAGCGGGAACAGATACGCAGTATTTT.

V usage is TRBV6-5 and J usage is TRBJ2-3; 8 bases line up with TRBD1. Germline CDR1 MNHEY, CDR2 SVGAGI. V shed 5 bases and J 3 bases; nucleotides not matched to a gene: 4. The CDR3 extends over 14 amino acids. CDR3 amino acids: CASSITGGTDTQYF. CDR3 sequence (DNA): TGTGCCAGCAGTATAACAGGGGGAACAGATACGCAGTATTTT.

This chain links TRBV7-9 with TRBJ2-5, with D possibly TRBD1 on 6 matching bases. V dropped 8 bases and J dropped 2 bases, with 12 bases sitting between them. The CDR3 consists of 13 residues. The germline gives CDR1 SEHNR, CDR2 FQNEAQ (reference sequence). The chain's CDR3 is CASCRTEQETQYF. CDR3 nucleotide sequence: TGTGCCAGCTGCCGGACAGAACAAGAGACCCAGTACTTC.

This clone showed up just a few times. This sequence joins TRBV7-6 and TRBJ1-2, with D hard to call. CDR1 is SGHVS, CDR2 FNYEAQ, per germline. CDR3 size: 13 residues. With 8 bases removed from V and 0 bases from J, the gap between germline ends came to 10 bases. CDR3 sequence: CASSPAANYGYTF. In DNA, the CDR3 is TGTGCCAGCTCCCCTGCGGCTAACTATGGCTACACCTTC.

The sample holds a few counts of this clone. This chain connects TRBV7-6 to TRBJ2-2; 7 nucleotides align to TRBD1. From germline, CDR1 is SGHVS and CDR2 FNYEAQ. There are 17 residues in the CDR3. V lost 3 bases and J lost 1; bases outside the gene matches: 8. CDR3 protein: CASSLVHGQVNTGELFF. The CDR3 nucleotides read TGTGCCAGCAGCTTGGTCCATGGACAGGTGAACACCGGGGAGCTGTTTTTT.

The V call is TRBV7-3, the J call TRBJ2-2, with D maybe TRBD1 (5 bases). Trimming left V 2 bases short and J 3 bases short, with 13 bases between. Germline loops: CDR1 SGHTA, CDR2 FQGTGA. This CDR3 region has 16 residues. CDR3: CASSLAGRAYTGELFF. The CDR3 DNA follows: TGTGCCAGCAGCTTAGCAGGCAGGGCATACACCGGGGAGCTGTTTTTT. Full variable domain (outside the CDR3, taken from reference TRBV7-3 and TRBJ2-2): GAGVSQTPSNKVTEKGKYVELRCDPISGHTALYWYRQSLGQGPEFLIYFQGTGAADDSGLPNDRFFAVRPEGSVSTLKIQRTERGDSAVYLCASSLAGRAYTGELFFGEGSRLTVL.

The V and J genes are TRBV28 and TRBJ1-4; the match to TRBD1 covers 12 bases. Per germline, CDR1 MDHEN and CDR2 SYDVKM. The V gene end was trimmed by 8 bases and the J gene end by 8 bases; junction bases not matched to a gene: 3. CDR3 length: 13 residues. The CDR3 nucleotides read TGTGCCAGCGGGGGACAGGGGGCCGAAAAACTGTTTTTT. Its translation is CASGGQGAEKLFF.

The chain joins TRBV2 to TRBJ1-2, with a tentative D call TRBD1 (5 bases). Germline CDR1 and CDR2: SNHLY and FYNNEI. CDR3 length: 12 residues. Trimming left V 5 bases short and J 4 bases short, with 8 bases between. The DNA for the CDR3 is TGTGCCAGCAGTCAGGGAGGCTATGGCTACACCTTC. Protein: CASSQGGYGYTF. The full variable domain, completed using reference TRBV2 and TRBJ1-2, is EPEVTQTPSHQVTQMGQEVILRCVPISNHLYFYWYRQILGQKVEFLVSFYNNEISEKSEIFDDQFSVERPDGSNFTLKIRSTKLEDSAMYFCASSQGGYGYTFGSGTRLTVV.

The chain carries TRBV28 and TRBJ2-5; 9 bases map to TRBD2. V shed 4 bases, J shed 5 bases, and the junction held 11 bases outside the gene matches. Germline V gives CDR1 MDHEN, CDR2 SYDVKM. This CDR3 comprises 16 residues. The CDR3 DNA is TGTGCCAGCAGTTACCTGTCTAGCGGGGCTTGGGAGACCCAGTACTTC. Amino acid sequence: CASSYLSSGAWETQYF.

This chain links TRBV28 with TRBJ1-4; D gene uncertain. Germline V lookup: CDR1 MDHEN, CDR2 SYDVKM. With 6 bases removed from V and 11 bases from J, the gap between germline ends came to 10 bases. The CDR3 runs to 11 residues. CDR3 nucleotide sequence: TGTGCCAGCAGCGGGGTGGGGAAACTGTTTTTT. It encodes CASSGVGKLFF.

The chain carries TRBV18 and TRBJ1-1; 9 bases line up with TRBD1. Germline-derived CDR1 and CDR2 are KGHSH and LQKENI. The CDR3 runs to 14 residues. V lost 5 bases, J lost 4 bases, and 5 bases stayed unmatched. The CDR3 DNA reads TGTGCCAGCTCATCACAGGGGGCGAGCACTGAAGCTTTCTTT. Residues: CASSSQGASTEAFF.

This chain connects TRBV30 to TRBJ2-5; D perhaps matches TRBD2 (6 bases). CDR1 GTSNPN and CDR2 SVGIG come from the germline V gene (reference sequence). This CDR3 spans 14 amino acids. V was trimmed by 3 bases and J by 2 bases, leaving 13 bases between them. The CDR3 loop is CAWRRLGGQETQYF. For the CDR3, the DNA is TGTGCCTGGAGGCGGCTGGGAGGTCAAGAGACCCAGTACTTC.

This chain uses TRBV7-8 with TRBJ2-3; D is perhaps TRBD2 (5 bases). Per the germline V gene, CDR1 is SGHVS and CDR2 is FQNEAQ. Between the trimmed V and J ends, which lost 0 bases and 6 bases, there was a span of 10 bases. The CDR3 sequence is 14 residues long. The DNA of the CDR3 is TGTGCCAGCAGCTTAGCGCTAGCCCCCGATACGCAGTATTTT. Its protein is CASSLALAPDTQYF.

The V gene is TRBV5-1, the J gene TRBJ1-1; TRBD1 might be the D (5 bases). The CDR3 consists of 14 residues. The germline V and J ends were trimmed by 7 bases and 3 bases, with 16 bases remaining between them. CDR1 and CDR2 (germline): SGHRS, YFSETQ. The CDR3, as DNA: TGCGCCAGCGGGGCCAGGGTTGAGGACACTGAAGCTTTCTTT. It is translated as CASGARVEDTEAFF.